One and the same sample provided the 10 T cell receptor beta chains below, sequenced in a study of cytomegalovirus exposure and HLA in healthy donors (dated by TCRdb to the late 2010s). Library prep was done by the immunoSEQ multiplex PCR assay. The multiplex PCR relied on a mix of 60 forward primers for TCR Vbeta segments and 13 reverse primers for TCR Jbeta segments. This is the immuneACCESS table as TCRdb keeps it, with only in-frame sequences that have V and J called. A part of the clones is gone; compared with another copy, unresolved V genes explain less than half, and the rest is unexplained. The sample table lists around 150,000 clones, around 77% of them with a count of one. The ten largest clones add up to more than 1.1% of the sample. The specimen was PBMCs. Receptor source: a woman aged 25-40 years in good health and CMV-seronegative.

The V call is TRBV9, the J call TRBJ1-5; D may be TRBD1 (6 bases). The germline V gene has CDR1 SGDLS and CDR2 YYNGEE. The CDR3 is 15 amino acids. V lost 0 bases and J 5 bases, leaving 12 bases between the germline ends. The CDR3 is CASSVGGTLDQPQHF. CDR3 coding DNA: TGTGCCAGCAGCGTAGGGGGGACACTAGATCAGCCCCAGCATTTT. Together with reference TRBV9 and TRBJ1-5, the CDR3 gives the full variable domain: DSGVTQTPKHLITATGQRVTLRCSPRSGDLSVYWYQQSLDQGLQFLIQYYNGEERAKGNILERFSAQQFPDLHSELNLSSLELGDSALYFCASSVGGTLDQPQHFGDGTRLSIL.

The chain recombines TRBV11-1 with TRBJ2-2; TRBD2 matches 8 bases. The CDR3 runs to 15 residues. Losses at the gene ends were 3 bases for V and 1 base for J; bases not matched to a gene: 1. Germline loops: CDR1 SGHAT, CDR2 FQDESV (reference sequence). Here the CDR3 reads CASSFLAGNTGELFF. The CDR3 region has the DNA TGTGCCAGCAGCTTCCTAGCGGGGAACACCGGGGAGCTGTTTTTT.

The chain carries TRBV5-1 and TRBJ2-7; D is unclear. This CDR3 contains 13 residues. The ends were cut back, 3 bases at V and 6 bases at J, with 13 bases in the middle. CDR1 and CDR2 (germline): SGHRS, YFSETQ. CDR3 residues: CASSYQTRGEQYF. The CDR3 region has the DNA TGCGCCAGCAGCTACCAGACGAGAGGCGAGCAGTACTTC. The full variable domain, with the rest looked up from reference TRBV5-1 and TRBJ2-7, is KAGVTQTPRYLIKTRGQQVTLSCSPISGHRSVSWYQQTPGQGLQFLFEYFSETQRNKGNFPGRFSGRQFSNSRSEMNVSTLELGDSALYLCASSYQTRGEQYFGPGTRLTVT.

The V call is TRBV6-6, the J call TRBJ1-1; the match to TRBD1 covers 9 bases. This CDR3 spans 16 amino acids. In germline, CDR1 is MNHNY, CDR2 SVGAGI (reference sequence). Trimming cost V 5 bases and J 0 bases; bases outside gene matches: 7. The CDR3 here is CASSTDRGDMNTEAFF. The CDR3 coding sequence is TGTGCCAGCAGTACCGACAGGGGGGACATGAACACTGAAGCTTTCTTT.

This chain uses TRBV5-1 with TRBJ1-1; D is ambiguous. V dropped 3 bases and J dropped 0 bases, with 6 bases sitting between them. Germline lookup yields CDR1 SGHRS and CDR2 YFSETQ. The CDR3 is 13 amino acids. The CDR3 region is CASSYIVNTEAFF. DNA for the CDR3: TGCGCCAGCAGCTATATAGTGAACACTGAAGCTTTCTTT.

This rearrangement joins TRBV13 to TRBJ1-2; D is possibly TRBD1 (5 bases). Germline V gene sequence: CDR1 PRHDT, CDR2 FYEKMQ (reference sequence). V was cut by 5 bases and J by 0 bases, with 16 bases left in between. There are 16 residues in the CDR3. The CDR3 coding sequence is TGTGCCAGCAGCCCCCGTGGGGGGATGACTAACTATGGCTACACCTTC. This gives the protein CASSPRGGMTNYGYTF.

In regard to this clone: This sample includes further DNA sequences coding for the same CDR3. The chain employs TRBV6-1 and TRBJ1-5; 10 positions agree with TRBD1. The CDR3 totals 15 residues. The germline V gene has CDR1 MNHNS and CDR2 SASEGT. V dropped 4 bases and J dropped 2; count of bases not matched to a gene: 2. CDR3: CASSAGTGGNQPQHF. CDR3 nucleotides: TGTGCCAGCAGTGCGGGGACAGGGGGCAATCAGCCCCAGCATTTT.

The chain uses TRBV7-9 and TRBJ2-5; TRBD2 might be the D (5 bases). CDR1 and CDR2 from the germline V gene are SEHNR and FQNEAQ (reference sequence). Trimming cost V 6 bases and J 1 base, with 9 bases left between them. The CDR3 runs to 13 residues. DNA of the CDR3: TGTGCCAGCAGTAGGAGCGGCCAAGAGACCCAGTACTTC. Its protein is CASSRSGQETQYF. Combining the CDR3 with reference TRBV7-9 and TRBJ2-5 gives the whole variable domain DTGVSQNPRHKITKRGQNVTFRCDPISEHNRLYWYRQTLGQGPEFLTYFQNEAQLEKSRLLSDRFSAERPKGSFSTLEIQRTEQGDSAMYLCASSRSGQETQYFGPGTRLLVL.

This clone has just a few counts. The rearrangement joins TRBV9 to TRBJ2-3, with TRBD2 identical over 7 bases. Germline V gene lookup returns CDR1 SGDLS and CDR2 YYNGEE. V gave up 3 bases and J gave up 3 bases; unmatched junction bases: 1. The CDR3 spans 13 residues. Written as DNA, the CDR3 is TGTGCCAGCAGCGCGGGGGGAACAGATACGCAGTATTTT. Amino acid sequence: CASSAGGTDTQYF.

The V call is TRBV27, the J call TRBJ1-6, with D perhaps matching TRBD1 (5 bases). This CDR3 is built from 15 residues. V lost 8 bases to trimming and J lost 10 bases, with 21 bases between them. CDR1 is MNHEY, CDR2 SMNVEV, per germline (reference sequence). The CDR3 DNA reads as TGTGCCAGCGGACGGGGGAGAGACCTTGGGTCACCCCTCCACTTT. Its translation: CASGRGRDLGSPLHF.